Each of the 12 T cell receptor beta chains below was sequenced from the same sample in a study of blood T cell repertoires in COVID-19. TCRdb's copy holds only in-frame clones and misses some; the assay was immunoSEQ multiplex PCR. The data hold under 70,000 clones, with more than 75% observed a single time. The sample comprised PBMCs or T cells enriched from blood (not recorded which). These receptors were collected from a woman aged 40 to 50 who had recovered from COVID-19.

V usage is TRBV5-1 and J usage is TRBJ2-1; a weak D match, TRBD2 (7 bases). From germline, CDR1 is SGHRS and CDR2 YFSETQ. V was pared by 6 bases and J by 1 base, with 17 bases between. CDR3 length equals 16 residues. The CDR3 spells CASMTLGGASYNEQFF. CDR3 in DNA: TGCGCCAGCATGACTCTTGGGGGGGCTTCCTACAATGAGCAGTTCTTC.

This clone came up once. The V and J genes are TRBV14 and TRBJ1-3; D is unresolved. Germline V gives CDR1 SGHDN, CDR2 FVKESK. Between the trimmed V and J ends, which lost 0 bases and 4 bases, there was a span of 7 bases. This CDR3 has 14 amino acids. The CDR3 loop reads CASSQEPVGNTIYF. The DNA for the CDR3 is TGTGCCAGCAGCCAAGAACCGGTGGGAAACACCATATATTTT.

CDR3 bases: TGTGCCAGCAGTGGCTGGACAGTCCTTGGGTACGAGCAGTACTTC. Its translation is CASSGWTVLGYEQYF. V and J are TRBV27 and TRBJ2-7; possible D gene TRBD1, 6 bases. Trimming left V 5 bases short and J 4 bases short, with 18 bases between. The CDR3 covers 15 residues. Germline V gene lookup returns CDR1 MNHEY and CDR2 SMNVEV (reference sequence).

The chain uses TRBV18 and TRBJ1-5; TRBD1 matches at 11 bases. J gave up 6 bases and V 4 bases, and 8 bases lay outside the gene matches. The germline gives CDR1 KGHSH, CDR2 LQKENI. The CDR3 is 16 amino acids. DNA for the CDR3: TGTGCCAGCTCACAAGGACAGGGGGCGCAGGGTCAGCCCCAGCATTTT. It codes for CASSQGQGAQGQPQHF.

CDR3 sequence (DNA): TGTGCCAGCAGTTGGGGACAGGGGGCGCTCCGATCACCCCTCCACTTT. This codes for CASSWGQGALRSPLHF. The chain is built from TRBV6-5 and TRBJ1-6, with 12 nucleotides matching TRBD1. The V and J ends lost 4 bases and 10 bases, in that order; junction bases with no gene match: 8. Germline CDR1 and CDR2: MNHEY and SVGAGI. The CDR3 has 16 residues.

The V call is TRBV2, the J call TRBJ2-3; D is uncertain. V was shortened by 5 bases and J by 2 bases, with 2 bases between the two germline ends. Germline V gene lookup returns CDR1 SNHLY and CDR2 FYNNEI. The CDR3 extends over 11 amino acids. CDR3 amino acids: CASSYTDTQYF. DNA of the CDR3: TGTGCCAGCAGTTACACAGATACGCAGTATTTT. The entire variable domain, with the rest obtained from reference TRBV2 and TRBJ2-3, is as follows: EPEVTQTPSHQVTQMGQEVILRCVPISNHLYFYWYRQILGQKVEFLVSFYNNEISEKSEIFDDQFSVERPDGSNFTLKIRSTKLEDSAMYFCASSYTDTQYFGPGTRLTVL.

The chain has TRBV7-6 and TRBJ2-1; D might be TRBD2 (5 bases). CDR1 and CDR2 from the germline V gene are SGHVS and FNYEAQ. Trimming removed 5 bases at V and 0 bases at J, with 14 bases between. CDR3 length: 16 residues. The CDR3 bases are TGTGCCAGCAGCCCGACTATTGGTAGCTCCTACAATGAGCAGTTCTTC. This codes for CASSPTIGSSYNEQFF.

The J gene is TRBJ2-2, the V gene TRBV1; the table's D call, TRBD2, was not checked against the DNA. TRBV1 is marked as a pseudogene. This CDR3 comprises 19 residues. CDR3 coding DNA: TGCACCAGCAGCCCCCTCGGGACTAGCGGGGGGAAGAACACCGGGGAGCTGTTTTTT. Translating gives CTSSPLGTSGGKNTGELFF.

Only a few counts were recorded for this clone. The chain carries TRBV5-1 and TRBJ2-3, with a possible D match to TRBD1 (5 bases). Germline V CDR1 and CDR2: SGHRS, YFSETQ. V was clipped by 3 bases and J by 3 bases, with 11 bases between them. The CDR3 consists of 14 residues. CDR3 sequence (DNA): TGCGCCAGCAGCTGGAAGGGGCTAACAGATACGCAGTATTTT. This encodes CASSWKGLTDTQYF.

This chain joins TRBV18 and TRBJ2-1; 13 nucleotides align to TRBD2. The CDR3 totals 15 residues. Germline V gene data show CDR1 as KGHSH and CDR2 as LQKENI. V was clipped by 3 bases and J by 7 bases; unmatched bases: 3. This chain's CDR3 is CASSPALAGGNEQFF. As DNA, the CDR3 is TGTGCCAGCTCACCTGCACTAGCGGGGGGGAATGAGCAGTTCTTC.

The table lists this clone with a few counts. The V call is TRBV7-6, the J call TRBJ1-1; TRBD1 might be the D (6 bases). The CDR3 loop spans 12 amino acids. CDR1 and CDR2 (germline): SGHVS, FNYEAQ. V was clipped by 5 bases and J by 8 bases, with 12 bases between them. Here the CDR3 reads CASSPGQTEAFF. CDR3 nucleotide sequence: TGTGCCAGCAGCCCAGGACAGACAGAAGCTTTCTTT. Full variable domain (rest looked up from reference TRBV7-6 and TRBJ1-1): GAGVSQSPRYKVTKRGQDVALRCDPISGHVSLYWYRQALGQGPEFLTYFNYEAQQDKSGLPNDRFSAERPEGSISTLTIQRTEQRDSAMYRCASSPGQTEAFFGQGTRLTVV.

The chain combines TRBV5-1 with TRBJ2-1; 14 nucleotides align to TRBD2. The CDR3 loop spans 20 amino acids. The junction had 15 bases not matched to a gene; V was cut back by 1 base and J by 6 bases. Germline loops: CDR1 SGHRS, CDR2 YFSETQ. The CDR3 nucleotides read TGCGCCAGCAGCTTGACCGGGACTAGCGGGGGTGAAAGGAGCTTCAATGAGCAGTTCTTC. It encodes CASSLTGTSGGERSFNEQFF.